These 27 T cell receptor beta chains were sequenced from one sample in a study of blood T cells in healthy people across ages. Primed by a sample-barcoded 5' primer and a J-beta primer mix, a second PCR proceeded for 7 to 11 cycles. TCRdb ran MiXCR on the 5' RACE reads and lists one entry per CDR3 protein. The repertoire holds about 320,000 distinct CDR3 sequences, 25% to 30% seen once, with 29% in the top ten. Material: blood. The source is a woman in her seventies in good health.

This clonotype turned up a few times. V gene TRBV15 combines with J gene TRBJ1-5; D call uncertain. Trimming removed 0 bases from V and 4 bases from J, with 10 bases in between. The germline CDR1 and CDR2 sequences are LNHNV and YYDKDF (reference sequence). This CDR3 spans 15 amino acids. CDR3 sequence reads: CATSREMAVNQPQHF. The CDR3 DNA is TGTGCCACCAGCAGAGAAATGGCGGTGAATCAGCCCCAGCATTTT. Full variable domain (rest looked up from reference TRBV15 and TRBJ1-5): DAMVIQNPRYQVTQFGKPVTLSCSQTLNHNVMYWYQQKSSQAPKLLFHYYDKDFNNEADTPDNFQSRRPNTSFCFLDIRSPGLGDTAMYLCATSREMAVNQPQHFGDGTRLSIL.

This clonotype has just a few counts. The chain combines TRBV28 with TRBJ2-5; TRBD2 matches 7 bases. The junction had 10 bases not matched to a gene; V was cut back by 5 bases and J by 4 bases. The length of the CDR3 is 15 residues. Germline CDR1 reads MDHEN; CDR2 reads SYDVKM. The CDR3 sequence is CASSLPGGGRETQYF. In DNA, the CDR3 is TGTGCCAGCAGTCTCCCGGGAGGTGGGCGAGAGACCCAGTACTTC.

CDR3 sequence (DNA): TGTGCCAGCAGGGTGGACAGGCCCCCGAACACTGAAGCTTTCTTT. Translating it yields CASRVDRPPNTEAFF. J is TRBJ1-1 and V is TRBV2, with TRBD1 identical over 7 bases. J lost 1 base, V lost 6 bases, and 8 bases had no gene match. Germline V gives CDR1 SNHLY, CDR2 FYNNEI. This CDR3 has 15 amino acids.

The gene calls are TRBV7-2 and TRBJ2-6; the D gene is possibly TRBD1 (5 bases). The V end was cut by 2 bases, the J end by 1 base, with 12 bases between. The CDR3 is 17 residues long. Per germline, CDR1 SGHTA and CDR2 FQGNSA. In DNA form, the CDR3 reads TGTGCCAGCAGCTTACAGGGCCGCCTATCTGGGGCCAACGTCCTGACTTTC. This translates into CASSLQGRLSGANVLTF.

This clonotype was detected a few times. The V and J genes are TRBV10-3 and TRBJ2-7, with 14 bases aligning to TRBD2. Unmatched junction bases numbered 4, after V lost 0 bases and J lost 3 bases. Germline CDR1 is ENHRY and CDR2 is SYGVKD. CDR3 size: 17 residues. The CDR3 nucleotides read TGTGCCATCAGTGAGTCGACTAGCGGGAGGGAATTCTACGAGCAGTACTTC. Translating it yields CAISESTSGREFYEQYF.

This clonotype was observed a few times. The chain uses TRBV4-1 and TRBJ2-7, with D possibly being TRBD1 (6 bases). The CDR3 spans 16 residues. The germline gives CDR1 MGHRA, CDR2 YSYEKL. V gave up 3 bases and J gave up 4 bases, with 19 bases separating them. This CDR3 reads CASSQVYGQNEYEQYF. As DNA, the CDR3 is TGCGCCAGCAGCCAGGTTTATGGACAGAACGAGTACGAGCAGTACTTC.

This chain links TRBV5-6 with TRBJ2-5; 10 bases map to TRBD2. The J call may be in error: the DNA end matches TRBJ2-1 better. The CDR3 loop spans 20 amino acids. The germline V gene has CDR1 SGHDT and CDR2 YYEEEE. In DNA, the CDR3 is TGTGCCAGCAGCTCATTGACCGGGACTAGCGAGAGGGCCCTGTCCACCGAGCAGTTCTTC. This gives the protein CASSSLTGTSERALSTEQFF.

The V call is TRBV20-1, the J call TRBJ2-5, with D possibly matching TRBD1 (5 bases). V was cut by 7 bases and J by 5 bases, with 20 bases left in between. This CDR3 spans 14 amino acids. The germline gives CDR1 DFQATT, CDR2 SNEGSKA (reference sequence). The CDR3 DNA reads as TGCAGTGTCCTGAGACAGATACCCCGGGAGACCCAGTACTTC. Translating it yields CSVLRQIPRETQYF.

The V gene is TRBV5-6, the J gene TRBJ1-5; a possible D gene is TRBD1 (6 bases). V was cut by 6 bases and J by 5 bases, with 15 bases left in between. The germline V gene has CDR1 SGHDT and CDR2 YYEEEE. This CDR3 spans 14 amino acids. The CDR3 sequence is CASTLRGGDQPQHF. Here the CDR3 DNA reads TGTGCCAGCACCCTAAGGGGGGGCGATCAGCCCCAGCATTTT. The full variable domain, in which reference TRBV5-6 and TRBJ1-5 provide the parts outside the CDR3, is DAGVTQSPTHLIKTRGQQVTLRCSPKSGHDTVSWYQQALGQGPQFIFQYYEEEERQRGNFPDRFSGHQFPNYSSELNVNALLLGDSALYLCASTLRGGDQPQHFGDGTRLSIL.

The genes are TRBV4-1 and TRBJ2-5; D call uncertain. This CDR3 is built from 14 residues. V lost 4 bases and J lost 5, with 14 bases in between. The germline V gene encodes CDR1 MGHRA and CDR2 YSYEKL. CDR3 residues: CASSPTDLAETQYF. CDR3 DNA sequence: TGCGCCAGCAGCCCTACTGACCTGGCGGAGACCCAGTACTTC.

Turning to this clonotype: The junction shows a germline mismatch at one end, possibly a read error. The chain recombines TRBV7-3 with TRBJ2-3; D is uncertain. The CDR3 runs 13 residues. Germline CDR1 and CDR2: SGHTA and FQGTGA. The CDR3 nucleotides read TGTGCCAGCAGCTTAAGCCCCACAGATACGCACTATTTT. It specifies CASSLSPTDTHYF.

This clonotype came up a few times. The chain combines TRBV28 with TRBJ2-5; tentative D call: TRBD1 (5 bases). Per the germline V gene, CDR1 is MDHEN and CDR2 is SYDVKM. The CDR3 loop spans 15 amino acids. Deletions cut 2 bases from V and 4 bases from J, with 14 bases between. The CDR3 DNA reads as TGTGCCAGCAGTTTACCTTCGACAGCACGAGAGACCCAGTACTTC. It translates to CASSLPSTARETQYF.

The rearrangement joins TRBV18 to TRBJ1-1; D is ambiguous. V lost 6 bases, J lost 11 bases, and 19 bases lay in between. Germline CDR1 KGHSH, CDR2 LQKENI. The CDR3 consists of 13 residues. CDR3 coding DNA: TGTGCCAGCTCTCCCGACGGGATGGATCAGGCTTTCTTT. It specifies CASSPDGMDQAFF.

The sample holds one count of this clonotype. The chain carries TRBV5-5 and TRBJ2-7; D is unclear. Germline V lookup: CDR1 SGHKS, CDR2 YYEKEE (reference sequence). The CDR3 loop spans 12 amino acids. Trimming left V 2 bases short and J 3 bases short, with 6 bases between. DNA of the CDR3: TGTGCCAGCAGCTTCTTTATCTACGAGCAGTACTTC. It translates to CASSFFIYEQYF. Together with reference TRBV5-5 and TRBJ2-7, the CDR3 gives the full variable domain: DAGVTQSPTHLIKTRGQQVTLRCSPISGHKSVSWYQQVLGQGPQFIFQYYEKEERGRGNFPDRFSARQFPNYSSELNVNALLLGDSALYLCASSFFIYEQYFGPGTRLTVT.

In this sample, this clonotype turned up a few times. The CDR3 reads CASSQGSATYEQYF. In DNA form, the CDR3 reads TGTGCCAGCAGCCAGGGGAGCGCCACCTACGAGCAGTACTTC. The chain carries TRBV3-1 and TRBJ2-7; D may be TRBD2 (5 bases). With 3 bases removed from V and 2 bases from J, the gap between germline ends came to 11 bases. The CDR3 has 14 residues. Germline-derived CDR1 and CDR2 are LGHDT and YNNKEL (reference sequence).

A remark on this clonotype: A single base separates this from a much larger clone, so it may be a read error. This chain uses TRBV29-1 with TRBJ1-2; maybe TRBD1 (5 bases). The CDR3 is 13 residues long. Trimming shortened V by 1 base and J by 7 bases, and 13 bases separated the two germline ends. CDR1 is SQVTM and CDR2 is ANQGSEA in the germline V gene. The CDR3 is CSVEGRDGGGYTF. The CDR3, as DNA: TGCAGCGTTGAAGGGAGGGACGGAGGTGGCTACACCTTC.

This clonotype occurred a few times. The chain links TRBV20-1 to TRBJ2-7, with D perhaps TRBD2 (6 bases). This CDR3 region has 15 residues. CDR1 and CDR2 from the germline V gene are DFQATT and SNEGSKA (reference sequence). V lost 4 bases and J lost 2, with 18 bases in between. CDR3 loop: CSATKITGEAYEQYF. The CDR3 DNA reads TGCAGTGCTACGAAGATTACGGGGGAAGCCTACGAGCAGTACTTC.

The rearrangement uses TRBV29-1 and TRBJ2-5; TRBD1 or TRBD2 may be the D gene (5 bases each). The better agreement between TRBJ2-7 and the DNA end casts doubt on the J call. The CDR3 loop spans 12 amino acids. Germline CDR1 reads SQVTM; CDR2 reads ANQGSEA. CDR3 amino acids: CSVERGNGEQYF. CDR3 sequence (DNA): TGCAGCGTTGAGAGGGGTAACGGCGAGCAGTACTTC.

V gene TRBV4-3 combines with J gene TRBJ2-5; TRBD2 agrees at 9 bases. Germline-derived CDR1 and CDR2 are LGHNA and YSLEER. The CDR3 runs to 15 residues. The V gene end was trimmed by 4 bases and the J gene end by 2 bases; junction bases not matched to a gene: 5. The CDR3 loop reads CASSRSLAGQETQYF. In DNA, the CDR3 is TGCGCCAGCAGCCGCTCCCTAGCGGGACAAGAGACCCAGTACTTC.

V is TRBV7-8 and J is TRBJ2-3; D not certain. The CDR3 loop spans 13 amino acids. Germline lookup yields CDR1 SGHVS and CDR2 FQNEAQ. Trimming pared 4 bases from V and 5 bases from J, leaving 10 bases between. The CDR3 DNA reads as TGTGCCAGCAGCTCCGAACGCGTAGATACGCAGTATTTT. Protein product: CASSSERVDTQYF.

This clonotype has a handful of counts. This chain joins TRBV14 and TRBJ2-1; 7 bases are a match to TRBD2. Germline assignment: CDR1 SGHDN and CDR2 FVKESK. CDR3 size: 20 residues. Germline trimming cut 0 bases from V and 3 bases from J; bases unmatched to any gene: 17. In DNA form, the CDR3 reads TGTGCCAGCAGCCAAGATCGCGGCTCCGGGGACTACACCTACTACAATGAGCAGTTCTTC. It codes for CASSQDRGSGDYTYYNEQFF.

The CDR3 DNA reads as TGTGCCAGCAGCCAAGAGGTGGAGACCCAGTACTTC. It translates to CASSQEVETQYF. The chain couples TRBV3-1 to TRBJ2-5; D is undetermined. The germline V gene encodes CDR1 LGHDT and CDR2 YNNKEL (reference sequence). V was pared by 0 bases and J by 5 bases, with 4 bases between. The CDR3 length is 12 residues.

This clonotype was seen ten or more times. The V gene is TRBV7-9, the J gene TRBJ2-5, with 7 bases that match TRBD2. J was trimmed by 5 bases and V by 7 bases; bases with no gene match: 13. The CDR3 consists of 15 residues. CDR1 is SEHNR, CDR2 FQNEAQ, per germline (reference sequence). The CDR3 region has the DNA TGTGCCAGCACCCCTCGGGCGGGAGTGGATGAGACCCAGTACTTC. Amino acids: CASTPRAGVDETQYF.

The V call is TRBV7-3, the J call TRBJ2-6, with D unresolved. V lost 0 bases to trimming and J lost 2 bases, with 2 bases between them. The germline CDR1 and CDR2 sequences are SGHTA and FQGTGA. The CDR3 totals 14 residues. The CDR3 loop is CASSLTAGANVLTF. In DNA, the CDR3 is TGTGCCAGCAGCTTAACTGCTGGGGCCAACGTCCTGACTTTC.

This clonotype was observed a single time. The CDR3 spells CASSQVVGALTQYF. DNA of the CDR3: TGTGCCAGCAGCCAAGTTGTGGGAGCACTTACGCAGTATTTT. The chain employs TRBV14 and TRBJ2-3; D might be TRBD2 (5 bases). There are 14 residues in the CDR3. Looked up from germline, CDR1 is SGHDN and CDR2 is FVKESK. The V end was cut by 1 base, the J end by 8 bases, with 13 bases between. The full variable domain, rest sourced from reference TRBV14 and TRBJ2-3, is EAGVTQFPSHSVIEKGQTVTLRCDPISGHDNLYWYRRVMGKEIKFLLHFVKESKQDESGMPNNRFLAERTGGTYSTLKVQPAELEDSGVYFCASSQVVGALTQYFGPGTRLTVL.

This clonotype was counted a few times. The rearrangement uses TRBV6-5 and TRBJ2-1, with 7 bases identical to TRBD2. The J call may not be correct, given that the DNA end is closer to TRBJ2-7. The CDR3 is made up of 13 amino acids. Germline CDR1 is MNHEY and CDR2 is SVGAGI. In DNA form, the CDR3 reads TGTGCCAGCGTCCAACTAGCGACCTACGAGCAGTACTTC. Its protein is CASVQLATYEQYF.

The CDR3 region is CASSPRDRGNTEAFF. DNA of the CDR3: TGTGCCAGCAGTCCGAGGGACAGGGGGAACACTGAAGCTTTCTTT. The chain joins TRBV25-1 to TRBJ1-1; 10 nucleotides line up with TRBD1. Germline V gene lookup returns CDR1 MGHDK and CDR2 SYGVNS. CDR3 length: 15 amino acids. The V gene end was trimmed by 5 bases and the J gene end by 1 base; junction bases not matched to a gene: 4.